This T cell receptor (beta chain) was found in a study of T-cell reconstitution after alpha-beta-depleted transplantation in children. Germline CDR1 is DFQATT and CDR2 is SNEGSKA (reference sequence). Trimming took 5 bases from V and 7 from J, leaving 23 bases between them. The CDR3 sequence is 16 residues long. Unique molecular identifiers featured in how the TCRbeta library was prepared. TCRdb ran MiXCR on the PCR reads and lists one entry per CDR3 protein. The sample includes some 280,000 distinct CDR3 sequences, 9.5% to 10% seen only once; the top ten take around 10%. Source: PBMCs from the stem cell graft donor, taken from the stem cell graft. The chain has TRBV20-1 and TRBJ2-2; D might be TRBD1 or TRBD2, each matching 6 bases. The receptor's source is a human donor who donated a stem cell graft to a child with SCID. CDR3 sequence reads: CSAPSLDLGGGGELFF. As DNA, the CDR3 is TGCAGTGCTCCGTCTCTGGACCTCGGAGGGGGCGGGGAGCTGTTTTTT.